The rows below give T cell receptor beta chains drawn from one sample of a study of T cell repertoires in cytomegalovirus infection. Via MiXCR, TCRdb re-called the reads, giving one row per CDR3 protein. The sample holds over 85,000 distinct CDR3 sequences, approximately 15% seen once. The sample was PBMCs. These receptors were collected from a human donor in good health (CMV status not recorded). Some clones in this sample may be carry-over from other donors' samples. Both conserved end residues are part of each CDR3. A D gene is named only where the DNA matches it firmly. Clone sizes are given selectively: once, few, many, or a class where the clone is expanded.

J gene,clone size,D gene,V gene,CDR3 protein,CDR3 DNA
TRBJ1-4,NA,TRBD1,TRBV28,CASSTNPGTEGEKLSF,TGTGCCAGCAGTACTAATCCGGGGACAGAGGGAGAAAAACTGTCTTTT
TRBJ1-3,many,NA,TRBV7-2,CASSLVRGNTIYF,TGTGCCAGCAGCTTAGTTAGGGGAAACACCATATATTTT
TRBJ2-4,NA,NA,TRBV28,CASSSTGPIQYF,TGTGCCAGCAGTTCCACAGGCCCTATTCAGTACTTC
TRBJ2-6,NA,NA,TRBV19,CTSSSRDGANVLTF,TGTACCAGTAGTTCCCGGGATGGGGCCAACGTCCTGACTTTC
TRBJ1-2,few,TRBD1,TRBV27,CASSPQGSRDRNYGYTF,TGTGCCAGCAGTCCCCAAGGGAGTCGGGACAGGAACTATGGCTACACCTTC
TRBJ1-1,NA,NA,TRBV20-1,CSAAGREVTEAFF,TGCAGTGCCGCGGGAAGGGAGGTCACTGAAGCTTTCTTT
TRBJ2-1,few,NA,TRBV12-3/TRBV12-4,CASDRAGYNEQFF,TGTGCCAGCGACCGAGCGGGCTACAATGAGCAGTTCTTC
TRBJ1-3,many,NA,TRBV7-2,CASSFSDSGNTIYF,TGTGCCAGCAGCTTTTCAGACTCTGGAAACACCATATATTTT
TRBJ1-2,few,NA,TRBV12-3/TRBV12-4,CASSLAAGRGRSGYTF,TGTGCCAGCAGTTTAGCCGCGGGGAGAGGGCGGTCTGGCTACACCTTC
TRBJ2-5,many,TRBD2,TRBV7-2,CASSLSLAGGQETQYF,TGTGCCAGCAGCTTGTCGCTAGCGGGGGGACAAGAGACCCAGTACTTC
TRBJ2-7,few,TRBD2,TRBV3-1,CASSQELAESSYEQYF,TGTGCCAGCAGCCAAGAACTAGCGGAGAGCTCCTACGAGCAGTACTTC
TRBJ1-1,few,NA,TRBV5-1,CASSLQAPGMAEAFF,TGCGCCAGCAGCTTGCAGGCCCCGGGAATGGCTGAAGCTTTCTTT
TRBJ2-2,NA,TRBD1,TRBV12-3/TRBV12-4,CASSPATGRNGELFF,TGTGCCAGCAGTCCCGCGACAGGGAGAAACGGGGAGCTGTTTTTT
TRBJ2-3,NA,TRBD1,TRBV7-4,CASSPGTGRTDTQYF,TGTGCCAGCAGCCCCGGGACAGGGCGCACAGATACGCAGTATTTT
TRBJ2-7,few,TRBD1,TRBV28,CASIPGDRGFELSYEQYF,TGTGCCAGCATCCCCGGGGACAGGGGGTTTGAGTTGTCCTACGAGCAGTACTTC
TRBJ2-3,few,TRBD1,TRBV29-1,CSGGQGADTQYF,TGCAGCGGTGGACAGGGTGCAGATACGCAGTATTTT
TRBJ2-5,many,NA,TRBV12-5,CASGTTDQETQYF,TGTGCTAGTGGAACCACAGATCAAGAGACCCAGTACTTC
TRBJ2-3,many,NA,TRBV7-2,CASSEGQRTDTQYF,TGTGCCAGCAGCGAAGGACAGCGCACAGATACGCAGTATTTT
TRBJ2-3,many,TRBD2,TRBV12-3/TRBV12-4,CASRATSGGGPDTQYF,TGTGCCAGCAGGGCGACTAGCGGGGGGGGGCCAGATACGCAGTATTTT
TRBJ2-3,few,TRBD2,TRBV7-6,CASIKTSGGLDTQYF,TGTGCCAGCATCAAGACTAGCGGGGGGCTAGATACGCAGTATTTT
TRBJ2-3,few,NA,TRBV20-1,CSARVSMAGLADTQYF,TGCAGTGCTAGAGTATCGATGGCGGGGCTAGCAGATACGCAGTATTTT
TRBJ2-3,large,NA,TRBV11-2,CASSFWGGAPDTQYF,TGTGCCAGCAGCTTTTGGGGGGGGGCGCCAGATACGCAGTATTTT
TRBJ2-3,few,NA,TRBV19,CASSRTRTDTQYF,TGTGCCAGTAGCCGGACACGCACAGATACGCAGTATTTT
TRBJ1-1,NA,TRBD1,TRBV11-2,CAISRGAGNTEAFF,TGTGCCATCAGCAGGGGGGCAGGGAACACTGAAGCTTTCTTT
TRBJ1-5,many,TRBD1,TRBV7-2,CASSRVSLVVQPGQGAQGNQPQHF,TGTGCCAGCAGCAGAGTTAGTTTAGTTGTACAACCGGGACAGGGGGCGCAGGGCAATCAGCCCCAGCATTTT
TRBJ1-1,many,TRBD1,TRBV7-2,CASSLKGQGGTEAFF,TGTGCCAGCAGCTTAAAGGGACAGGGAGGTACTGAAGCTTTCTTT
TRBJ2-3,few,TRBD2,TRBV19,CASSRLAGIMDTQYF,TGTGCCAGTAGCCGGCTAGCGGGGATAATGGATACGCAGTATTTT
TRBJ2-7,NA,TRBD1,TRBV6-5,CASRSNRGVYEQYF,TGTGCCAGCAGATCGAACAGGGGGGTCTACGAGCAGTACTTC
TRBJ2-1,NA,TRBD2,TRBV9,CASSAGLAGGPRNEQFF,TGTGCCAGCAGCGCCGGACTAGCGGGGGGGCCCCGGAATGAGCAGTTCTTC
TRBJ2-4,many,NA,TRBV28,CASSFRQLRTIQYF,TGTGCCAGCAGTTTCAGGCAGTTAAGGACCATTCAGTACTTC
TRBJ2-6,few,NA,TRBV5-4,CASTRRSGANVLTF,TGTGCCAGCACGCGCCGCTCTGGGGCCAACGTCCTGACTTTC
TRBJ1-5,NA,NA,TRBV19,CASMEGGNQPQHF,TGTGCCAGTATGGAGGGCGGCAATCAGCCCCAGCATTTT